This TCR beta chain is from a study of OX40 agonist ivuxolimab in advanced cancers. About the full investigation: Ivuxolimab was an agonistic, fully human IgG2 monoclonal antibody directed against OX40 (CD134), a costimulatory receptor. Prior anti-PD-1, anti-PD-L1 or anti-CTLA-4 therapy was permitted, and approximately 41% of dose-escalation patients had received checkpoint inhibitors. Partial responses occurred in three dose-escalation patients, of whom one had hepatocellular carcinoma and two had cutaneous melanoma. A male proportion of about 79% and a mean age of 60 years, ranging from about 23 to 90, were recorded for the dose-escalation cohort. Intravenous ivuxolimab was administered to patients every 2 weeks at six dose levels: 0.01, 0.1, 0.3, 1.5, 3 and 10 mg/kg. The paper reports the monotherapy dose-escalation portion (N of about 47 patients) of the phase I ivuxolimab trial. Of the roughly 51 patients in dose escalation, some 20 had hepatocellular carcinoma, some 15 had melanoma, 9 had renal cell carcinoma and 9 had head and neck cancer. Peripheral TCRbeta sequencing aimed to test whether ivuxolimab altered TCR sequence diversity and caused clonal T-cell expansion. The study at large found these results: After ivuxolimab, CD8+ T cells had more expanded clones than CD4+ T cells on average. Antigen specificity was not determined for the clonally expanded peripheral T cells. Partial responders in the 0.1-3.0 mg/kg groups had among the lowest normalized peripheral clonal expansion, especially among CD8+ T cells. At doses from 0.1 to 3.0 mg/kg, clonal expansion was seen in both CD4+ and CD8+ blood T cells between baseline and week 6. Low levels of normalized T-cell clonal expansion were also shown by some nonresponding patients.

The trial excluded patients who had a history of autoimmune disease or were on systemic immunosuppression. Peripheral blood for TCR sequencing was collected from all dose cohorts at baseline, on cycle 4 day 1, and on cycle 7 day 1. The samples were drawn from a first-in-human, open-label, multicenter phase I dose-escalation trial of ivuxolimab. Adults with locally advanced or metastatic melanoma, renal cell carcinoma, hepatocellular carcinoma or head and neck squamous cell carcinoma were enrolled in the trial. Before TCR sequencing, CD4+ T cells and CD8+ T cells from peripheral blood were sorted into separate populations. This clone has just a few counts. Its cognate antigen has yet to be identified. Base qualities are not recorded, but no much larger clone differs from it by a single base. For sequencing of the TCRbeta CDR3 region, genomic DNA was extracted from the sorted cells. TCRbeta CDR3 regions were sequenced using the immunoSEQ Assay. TCRdb's version of the immuneACCESS table is confined to in-frame rearrangements and falls short of the full clone set. An unresolved V gene accounts for under half of the shortfall where checked; the remainder is of unknown origin. For this sample there are fewer than 45,000 clones; around nine tenths appear just once. The ten largest clonotypes hold roughly an eighth of the sample.

The receptor comes from an adult with an advanced solid tumor such as melanoma, head and neck, liver or kidney cancer. Here the sequenced sample was CD4+ or CD8+ T cells sorted from blood, taken in a trial of the OX40 agonist ivuxolimab.

The bases read TGTGCCAGCAGTGAGGACAGCTCCTACAATGAGCAGTTCTTC. Its protein reads: CASSEDSSYNEQFF. The V and J segments used are TRBV6-4 and TRBJ2-1, with TRBD1 perhaps the D gene, on 6 matching bases. V is reduced by 3 bases and J by 0 bases, leaving a spacing of 6 bases between them. The CDR3 holds 14 amino acids from the cysteine to the phenylalanine. This entry keeps only the CDR3 DNA: 42 bases, framed from base 1. Via the germline V gene, CDR1 is MRHNA and CDR2 SNTAGT.